Presented here are 21 T cell receptor beta chains from one specimen sequenced in a study of blood T cell repertoires in COVID-19. TCRdb's table, derived via immunoSEQ multiplex PCR, lists solely in-frame clones and lacks some. The table lists 53,000 or so clones, approximately 80% of them singletons, with around 15% in the top ten. Sequenced: peripheral blood. The source of these receptors is a human donor in a cohort sampled during active COVID-19.

V is TRBV2 and J is TRBJ2-7; 10 bases are shared with TRBD2. From germline, CDR1 is SNHLY and CDR2 FYNNEI. V was pared by 7 bases and J by 4 bases, with 10 bases of the junction left unmatched. This CDR3 region has 15 residues. The CDR3 reads CASTSSSGGRYEQYF. For the CDR3, the DNA is TGTGCCAGCACCTCTTCTAGCGGGGGACGGTACGAGCAGTACTTC.

This chain connects TRBV2 to TRBJ2-3; no firm D call. This CDR3 is built from 15 residues. The germline CDR1 and CDR2 sequences are SNHLY and FYNNEI. The V end was cut by 2 bases, the J end by 1 base, with 10 bases between. The CDR3 here is CASSEFGQGTDTQYF. In DNA form, the CDR3 reads TGTGCCAGCAGTGAATTTGGTCAGGGCACAGATACGCAGTATTTT.

The genes are TRBV27 and TRBJ1-4; D is possibly TRBD1 (5 bases). The CDR3 spans 14 residues. Germline assignment: CDR1 MNHEY and CDR2 SMNVEV (reference sequence). V was pared by 10 bases and J by 2 bases, with 14 bases between. The CDR3 loop is CATADRSTNEKLFF. In nucleotides, the CDR3 is TGTGCCACCGCCGACAGATCTACTAATGAAAAACTGTTTTTT.

The rearrangement links TRBV28 to TRBJ2-2; 7 bases agree with TRBD1. The CDR3 is made up of 17 amino acids. Unmatched junction bases numbered 13, after V lost 6 bases and J lost 3 bases. CDR1 MDHEN and CDR2 SYDVKM come from the germline V gene. The CDR3 loop is CASRPLTGYEYTGELFF. The CDR3 bases are TGTGCCAGCAGGCCCCTGACAGGGTATGAGTACACCGGGGAGCTGTTTTTT.

The genes are TRBV16 and TRBJ2-3, with 11 bases matching TRBD2. The length of the CDR3 is 17 residues. Unmatched junction bases numbered 8, after V lost 1 base and J lost 5 bases. Germline-derived CDR1 and CDR2 are KGHSY and FQNENV. The CDR3 region has the DNA TGTGCCAGCAGCCAATACGGGACTAGCGGCGCCAAAGATACGCAGTATTTT. Its protein product is CASSQYGTSGAKDTQYF.

The chain links TRBV7-2 to TRBJ1-6; D not certain. V was clipped by 1 base and J by 9 bases, with 16 bases between them. The CDR3 totals 16 residues. Germline V gives CDR1 SGHTA, CDR2 FQGNSA. CDR3 protein: CASSLVRQAPTSPLHF. The DNA of the CDR3 is TGTGCCAGCAGCTTAGTTAGGCAGGCTCCGACTTCACCCCTCCACTTT.

Only a few counts were recorded for this clone. This chain joins TRBV10-1 and TRBJ1-2, with D unclear. The CDR3 totals 15 residues. Trimming took off 7 bases at V and 3 bases at J, with 18 bases between the two ends. Germline V CDR1 and CDR2: WNHNN, SYGVQD (reference sequence). The CDR3, as DNA: TGCGCCAGCACCTCACGGAGGGAATCCCACTATGGCTACACCTTC. Its translation is CASTSRRESHYGYTF.

This clone was found a few times. The chain links TRBV30 to TRBJ2-1; TRBD2 agrees at 10 bases. The CDR3 length is 18 residues. V dropped 0 bases and J dropped 0; count of bases not matched to a gene: 8. Germline values: CDR1 GTSNPN, CDR2 SVGIG (reference sequence). Written as DNA, the CDR3 is TGTGCCTGGAGTGTACGCACTAGCGGGATTAGCTCCTACAATGAGCAGTTCTTC. Amino acid sequence: CAWSVRTSGISSYNEQFF. The whole variable domain, filled in from reference TRBV30 and TRBJ2-1, reads SQTIHQWPATLVQPVGSPLSLECTVEGTSNPNLYWYRQAAGRGLQLLFYSVGIGQISSEVPQNLSASRPQDRQFILSSKKLLLSDSGFYLCAWSVRTSGISSYNEQFFGPGTRLTVL.

V and J are TRBV19 and TRBJ2-2; 8 bases fit TRBD1. The CDR3 loop spans 16 amino acids. V was clipped by 4 bases and J by 8 bases; unmatched bases: 12. Germline CDR1 is LNHDA and CDR2 is SQIVND (reference sequence). CDR3 coding DNA: TGTGCCAGTAGTAGGGTGGTCACAGGGGGGCAAGGGGAGCTGTTTTTT. Its translation is CASSRVVTGGQGELFF.

The gene calls are TRBV29-1 and TRBJ1-1; 11 nucleotides agree with TRBD1. This CDR3 is 12 amino acids long. Germline values: CDR1 SQVTM, CDR2 ANQGSEA. The CDR3 loop is CRRDRGDPEAFF. CDR3 in DNA: TGCAGGAGGGACAGGGGGGACCCTGAAGCTTTCTTT.

The CDR3 sequence: CASSPSSRGDGYTF. CDR3 DNA: TGTGCCAGCTCACCAAGTTCCAGGGGCGATGGCTACACCTTC. J is TRBJ1-2 and V is TRBV18, with D perhaps TRBD1 (6 bases). There are 14 residues in the CDR3. Deletions cut 2 bases from V and 6 bases from J, with 13 bases between. Per the germline V gene, CDR1 is KGHSH and CDR2 is LQKENI. Supplemented by reference TRBV18 and TRBJ1-2, the full variable domain reads NAGVMQNPRHLVRRRGQEARLRCSPMKGHSHVYWYRQLPEEGLKFMVYLQKENIIDESGMPKERFSAEFPKEGPSILRIQQVVRGDSAAYFCASSPSSRGDGYTFGSGTRLTVV.

This sequence joins TRBV2 and TRBJ1-2; the D is unclear. Germline V gives CDR1 SNHLY, CDR2 FYNNEI. CDR3 length: 13 residues. With 5 bases removed from V and 6 bases from J, the gap between germline ends came to 13 bases. For the CDR3, the DNA is TGTGCCAGCAGTCTCACCAGTCGAAATGGCTACACCTTC. Translation: CASSLTSRNGYTF.

The V and J genes are TRBV18 and TRBJ1-5; D might be TRBD1 (5 bases). The CDR3 sequence is 14 residues long. CDR1 is KGHSH and CDR2 is LQKENI in the germline V gene. V was shortened by 3 bases and J by 3 bases, with 9 bases between the two germline ends. In DNA, the CDR3 is TGTGCCAGCTCACCGGGGCAGCTCAATCAGCCCCAGCATTTT. It specifies CASSPGQLNQPQHF. The variable domain in full, completed from reference TRBV18 and TRBJ1-5, reads NAGVMQNPRHLVRRRGQEARLRCSPMKGHSHVYWYRQLPEEGLKFMVYLQKENIIDESGMPKERFSAEFPKEGPSILRIQQVVRGDSAAYFCASSPGQLNQPQHFGDGTRLSIL.

This clone was counted once. The chain employs TRBV7-3 and TRBJ2-7, with TRBD2 identical over 9 bases. CDR1 SGHTA and CDR2 FQGTGA come from the germline V gene. CDR3 length: 15 amino acids. V lost 2 bases to trimming and J lost 0 bases; unmatched junction nucleotides: 2. CDR3: CASSLLAGASYEQYF. CDR3 DNA: TGTGCCAGCAGCTTATTAGCGGGGGCCTCCTACGAGCAGTACTTC.

This rearrangement joins TRBV7-8 to TRBJ2-1, with D possibly matching TRBD2 (5 bases). This CDR3 region has 14 residues. V dropped 2 bases and J dropped 10 bases, with 15 bases sitting between them. Germline V gene lookup returns CDR1 SGHVS and CDR2 FQNEAQ. The CDR3 DNA follows: TGTGCCAGCAGCTTAAGGTTCGGAGCGGACGAGCAGTTCTTC. Its protein is CASSLRFGADEQFF.

CDR3: CASSTWTGMNTEAFF. CDR3 nucleotides: TGTGCCAGCAGCACGTGGACGGGAATGAACACTGAAGCTTTCTTT. V and J are TRBV7-9 and TRBJ1-1; no reliable D call. The V gene lost 5 bases and the J gene lost 0 bases, with 13 bases spanning the gap. Germline CDR1 is SEHNR and CDR2 is FQNEAQ (reference sequence). This CDR3 contains 15 residues.

The V and J genes are TRBV30 and TRBJ1-5; TRBD1 matches 7 bases. The CDR3 has 14 amino acids. V lost 2 bases to trimming and J lost 7 bases; unmatched junction nucleotides: 8. The V gene's germline CDR1 is GTSNPN and CDR2 SVGIG (reference sequence). This CDR3 reads CAWSFDRAAQPQHF. DNA of the CDR3: TGTGCCTGGAGTTTTGACAGGGCAGCCCAGCCCCAGCATTTT.

The rearrangement uses TRBV3-1 (or the pseudogene TRBV3-2) and TRBJ1-2; TRBD1 matches 7 bases. Germline V gene sequence: CDR1 LGHDT, CDR2 YNNKEL (reference sequence). Trimming took 4 bases from V and 5 from J; bases not matched to a gene: 10. The CDR3 contains 15 residues. CDR3 amino acids: CASSPPDRVLYGYTF. CDR3 nucleotides: TGTGCCAGCAGCCCGCCCGACAGGGTCCTTTATGGCTACACCTTC.

This clone was picked up a small number of times. The rearrangement joins TRBV19 to TRBJ2-3; D unclear. The length of the CDR3 is 13 residues. V lost 5 bases and J lost 0, with 6 bases in between. Germline CDR1 reads LNHDA; CDR2 reads SQIVND (reference sequence). CDR3 amino acids: CASSVTSTDTQYF. CDR3 sequence (DNA): TGTGCCAGTAGTGTCACTAGCACAGATACGCAGTATTTT.

This chain links TRBV11-2 with TRBJ1-2; the D gene is possibly TRBD1 (6 bases). Germline values: CDR1 SGHAT, CDR2 FQNNGV. The V end was cut by 0 bases, the J end by 4 bases, with 9 bases between. The CDR3 is 14 amino acids. This CDR3 reads CASSLEGASYGYTF. DNA for the CDR3: TGTGCCAGCAGCTTAGAGGGGGCTAGCTATGGCTACACCTTC.

The chain employs TRBV28 and TRBJ1-2; D is uncertain. The ends were cut back, 6 bases at V and 4 bases at J, with 15 bases in the middle. CDR3 size: 14 residues. The germline gives CDR1 MDHEN, CDR2 SYDVKM. The CDR3, as DNA: TGTGCCAGCAGCGCGACTCCGACGGGCTATGGCTACACCTTC. Translated, it gives CASSATPTGYGYTF.